Below are 17 T cell receptor beta chains sequenced from a single sample in a study of cytomegalovirus exposure and HLA in healthy donors. PCR primers comprised 60 Vbeta and 13 Jbeta primers. This table comes from immunoSEQ multiplex PCR, and its TCRdb copy is limited to in-frame clones, with some not included. The data hold 82,000 or so clones, with about 74% observed a single time. The material sequenced was PBMCs. These TCRs come from a woman in her forties or fifties in good health and CMV-seropositive.

This clone was seen once. The V gene is TRBV7-9, the J gene TRBJ2-1; 11 positions agree with TRBD2. Germline CDR1 reads SEHNR; CDR2 reads FQNEAQ (reference sequence). This CDR3 has 13 amino acids. V trimming: 1 base; J trimming: 14 bases; junction bases outside the gene matches: 4. Here the CDR3 DNA reads TGTGCCAGCAGCTTAGGACTAGCGGGATGGAAGTTCTTC. It codes for CASSLGLAGWKFF.

The V gene is TRBV6-1, the J gene TRBJ2-3, with 8 bases aligning to TRBD2. Germline values: CDR1 MNHNS, CDR2 SASEGT. This CDR3 has 13 residues. V shed 3 bases and J 5 bases; nucleotides not matched to a gene: 1. CDR3 sequence (DNA): TGTGCCAGCAGTGACGGGACTAGAGATACGCAGTATTTT. This gives the protein CASSDGTRDTQYF.

The gene calls are TRBV7-9 and TRBJ2-7, with D perhaps matching TRBD1 (5 bases). This CDR3 spans 12 amino acids. V was cut by 5 bases and J by 6 bases, with 11 bases left in between. From germline, CDR1 is SEHNR and CDR2 FQNEAQ (reference sequence). The CDR3 is CASSQQTGEQYF. CDR3 sequence (DNA): TGTGCCAGCAGCCAGCAAACAGGCGAGCAGTACTTC.

This clone was counted a single time. In nucleotides, the CDR3 is TGTGCCAGCAGCTTAGGGAACTTAGCTCCTCAAGGTGAGCAGTTCTTC. Translation gives CASSLGNLAPQGEQFF. The gene calls are TRBV7-9 and TRBJ2-1; D ambiguous. CDR1 and CDR2 (germline): SEHNR, FQNEAQ (reference sequence). CDR3 length: 16 amino acids. V was clipped by 1 base and J by 9 bases, with 19 bases between them.

The genes are TRBV30 and TRBJ2-7; 7 bases match TRBD1. CDR3 size: 14 residues. V was clipped by 5 bases and J by 3 bases; unmatched bases: 10. In germline, CDR1 is GTSNPN, CDR2 SVGIG (reference sequence). The CDR3 nucleotides are TGTGCCTGGGATTCGATAGGGACAGTCTACGAGCAGTACTTC. Translation: CAWDSIGTVYEQYF.

This clone was found a few times. The CDR3 region is CASSVATETDTQYF. In DNA form, the CDR3 reads TGTGCCAGCAGTGTAGCGACGGAGACAGATACGCAGTATTTT. This chain joins TRBV25-1 and TRBJ2-3, with D possibly matching TRBD2 (5 bases). CDR3 length equals 14 residues. Germline V gene lookup returns CDR1 MGHDK and CDR2 SYGVNS. V lost 4 bases to trimming and J lost 3 bases, with 11 bases between them.

The rearrangement joins TRBV9 to TRBJ1-3; D is perhaps TRBD1 (5 bases). V lost 6 bases to trimming and J lost 0 bases, with 7 bases between them. CDR3 length equals 13 residues. From germline, CDR1 is SGDLS and CDR2 YYNGEE. CDR3 DNA sequence: TGTGCCAGCAAGGGGATCTCTGGAAACACCATATATTTT. Its protein is CASKGISGNTIYF.

The chain has TRBV15 and TRBJ1-1; tentative D call: TRBD1 (6 bases). The CDR3 totals 13 residues. V was shortened by 5 bases and J by 3 bases, with 10 bases between the two germline ends. The germline CDR1 and CDR2 sequences are LNHNV and YYDKDF (reference sequence). The CDR3, as DNA: TGTGCCACCAGCTCAGGGGAGTACACTGAAGCTTTCTTT. The encoded protein is CATSSGEYTEAFF. Looking up the rest from reference TRBV15 and TRBJ1-1 gives the full variable domain: DAMVIQNPRYQVTQFGKPVTLSCSQTLNHNVMYWYQQKSSQAPKLLFHYYDKDFNNEADTPDNFQSRRPNTSFCFLDIRSPGLGDTAMYLCATSSGEYTEAFFGQGTRLTVV.

The chain carries TRBV28 and TRBJ1-5; D gene unclear. The CDR3 runs 14 residues. Germline CDR1 MDHEN, CDR2 SYDVKM. The germline V and J ends were trimmed by 8 bases and 7 bases, with 18 bases remaining between them. CDR3 DNA sequence: TGTGCCAGCTACGACTCCCCAGAAAACCAGCCCCAGCATTTT. Its protein is CASYDSPENQPQHF.

The chain uses TRBV5-4 and TRBJ2-6; tentative D call: TRBD2 (5 bases). The V gene's germline CDR1 is SGHNT and CDR2 YYREEE (reference sequence). Trimming cost V 2 bases and J 4 bases, with 16 bases left between them. The CDR3 length is 17 residues. The CDR3 protein is CASSLLEAYHGANVLTF. Here the CDR3 DNA reads TGTGCCAGCAGCTTACTAGAGGCCTATCACGGGGCCAACGTCCTGACTTTC.

This chain connects TRBV4-1 to TRBJ2-2; no firm D call. Germline CDR1 reads MGHRA; CDR2 reads YSYEKL. Trimming took 0 bases from V and 5 from J, leaving 10 bases between them. The CDR3 is made up of 15 amino acids. The CDR3 here is CASSQDSAYTGELFF. CDR3 nucleotide sequence: TGCGCCAGCAGCCAAGACTCCGCCTATACCGGGGAGCTGTTTTTT.

The genes are TRBV7-2 and TRBJ1-4, with a possible D match to TRBD1 (6 bases). Per germline, CDR1 SGHTA and CDR2 FQGNSA. Deletions cut 5 bases from V and 3 bases from J, with 16 bases between. This CDR3 comprises 16 residues. The CDR3 DNA reads TGTGCCAGCAGCCCATCCCAGGGGAGGGCTAATGAAAAACTGTTTTTT. This gives the protein CASSPSQGRANEKLFF. The full variable domain, its missing parts supplied by reference TRBV7-2 and TRBJ1-4, is GAGVSQSPSNKVTEKGKDVELRCDPISGHTALYWYRQSLGQGLEFLIYFQGNSAPDKSGLPSDRFSAERTGGSVSTLTIQRTQQEDSAVYLCASSPSQGRANEKLFFGSGTQLSVL.

The CDR3 sequence: CASSEQGSNQPQHF. DNA for the CDR3: TGCGCCAGCAGCGAACAGGGCAGCAATCAGCCCCAGCATTTT. The genes are TRBV4-1 and TRBJ1-5; D is perhaps TRBD1 (6 bases). CDR3 length equals 14 residues. Trimming took 5 bases from V and 1 from J, leaving 9 bases between them. Germline loops: CDR1 MGHRA, CDR2 YSYEKL.

The V call is TRBV5-1, the J call TRBJ2-7, with 9 bases matching TRBD1. The CDR3 runs to 15 residues. With V trimmed by 2 bases and J by 4 bases, 7 bases remained unmatched. The germline V gene encodes CDR1 SGHRS and CDR2 YFSETQ. The CDR3: CASSFLGQGWYEQYF. Here the CDR3 DNA reads TGCGCCAGCAGCTTCCTAGGACAGGGGTGGTACGAGCAGTACTTC. Using reference TRBV5-1 and TRBJ2-7 for the parts outside the CDR3, the full variable domain is KAGVTQTPRYLIKTRGQQVTLSCSPISGHRSVSWYQQTPGQGLQFLFEYFSETQRNKGNFPGRFSGRQFSNSRSEMNVSTLELGDSALYLCASSFLGQGWYEQYFGPGTRLTVT.

This clone was detected once. The CDR3 here is CASSFFGGSMNTEAFF. The CDR3 DNA sequence: TGTGCCAGCAGTTTTTTTGGGGGCTCGATGAACACTGAAGCTTTCTTT. The J gene is TRBJ1-1, the V gene TRBV27; D perhaps matches TRBD1 (6 bases). The V end lost 3 bases, the J end lost 0 bases, and 14 bases lay between the germline ends. The CDR3 sequence is 16 residues long. CDR1 MNHEY and CDR2 SMNVEV come from the germline V gene (reference sequence).

V and J are TRBV30 and TRBJ2-7, with 7 bases that match TRBD1. There are 12 residues in the CDR3. Germline lookup yields CDR1 GTSNPN and CDR2 SVGIG (reference sequence). After removal of 1 base from V and 6 bases from J, the junction contained 3 bases not matched to a gene. The DNA for the CDR3 is TGTGCCTGGAGTGAGACAGGGCTCGAGCAGTACTTC. Translating it yields CAWSETGLEQYF.

The gene calls are TRBV28 and TRBJ1-1; tentatively, D is TRBD1 (6 bases). CDR1 MDHEN and CDR2 SYDVKM come from the germline V gene. CDR3 length equals 14 residues. V shed 3 bases and J shed 3 bases, with 11 bases lying between them. In DNA form, the CDR3 reads TGTGCCAGCAGTTTGGTAGGGGGGGACACTGAAGCTTTCTTT. Protein sequence: CASSLVGGDTEAFF.